This T cell receptor (beta chain) was obtained from a study of OX40 agonist ivuxolimab in advanced cancers. Regarding the research as a whole: Ivuxolimab, which targeted the costimulatory receptor OX40 (CD134), was an agonistic, fully human IgG2 monoclonal antibody. Intravenous ivuxolimab was administered to patients every 2 weeks at six dose levels: 0.01, 0.1, 0.3, 1.5, 3 and 10 mg/kg. Of the 50 to 55 dose-escalation patients, hepatocellular carcinoma was present in roughly 19, melanoma in about 15, renal cell carcinoma in 9 and head and neck cancer in 9. A male proportion of approximately 83% and a mean age of approximately 55 years, ranging from 23 to 79, were recorded for the dose-escalation cohort. Patients were allowed to have had prior anti-PD-1, anti-PD-L1 or anti-CTLA-4 therapy, and 30% to 40% of the dose-escalation patients had previously received checkpoint inhibitors. Partial responses were achieved by three dose-escalation patients, of whom one had hepatocellular carcinoma and two had cutaneous melanoma. Peripheral TCRbeta sequencing was intended to test whether TCR sequence diversity was altered and clonal T-cell expansion was caused by ivuxolimab. The paper covers the monotherapy dose-escalation part of the phase I ivuxolimab trial, which included N ≈ 50 patients.

This clone was detected once. Its recognized antigen is unknown. Qualities for individual bases were not recorded, and no much larger clone is one base off. Paper-wide results and their limitations: The antigen specificity of the clonally expanded peripheral T cells was not determined. On average, CD8+ T cells showed more expanded clones than CD4+ T cells after ivuxolimab. At doses of 0.1 to 3.0 mg/kg, clonal expansion of both CD4+ and CD8+ blood T cells was observed from baseline to week 6. Low levels of normalized T-cell clonal expansion were also seen in some patients who did not respond. In the 0.1-3.0 mg/kg groups, partial responders had among the lowest normalized peripheral clonal expansion, particularly in CD8+ T cells.

To sequence the TCRbeta CDR3 region, genomic DNA was isolated from the sorted cells. The immunoSEQ Assay was used to sequence the TCRbeta CDR3 regions. TCRdb provides this immuneACCESS table in a form limited to in-frame rearrangements. Some clones are lacking; in checked studies, under half of them reflect an unresolved V gene, and why the rest are absent is not known. In this sample the table shows around 77,000 clones, roughly three quarters of which occur a single time. About 5.4% of the sample rests with the top ten. CDR1 is given as SGHRS and CDR2 as YFSETQ, both from the germline V gene. Trimmed from V: 0 bases; trimmed from J: 4 bases; junction bases lacking a gene match: 13. Counted from cysteine to phenylalanine, this CDR3 has 18 amino acids. Of the read, only the CDR3 DNA is kept; its 54 bases are in frame from base 1. The trial excluded patients who had a history of autoimmune disease or were on systemic immunosuppression. Peripheral blood for TCR sequencing was drawn from every dose cohort at baseline, at cycle 4 day 1 and at cycle 7 day 1. Samples came from an open-label, multicenter, first-in-human phase I dose-escalation trial of ivuxolimab. Adults with locally advanced or metastatic melanoma, renal cell, hepatocellular, or head and neck squamous cell carcinoma were enrolled in the trial. Before TCR sequencing, CD4+ and CD8+ T cells were separately sorted from peripheral blood.

The source of this sequence is an adult with an advanced solid tumor such as melanoma, head and neck, liver or kidney cancer. This material consisted of CD4+ or CD8+ T cells sorted from blood, taken in a trial of the OX40 agonist ivuxolimab. This sequence uses TRBV5-1 and TRBJ1-2, with 9 bases matching TRBD1. This receptor carries the CDR3 CASSLVEGLGDRVYGYTF. In nucleotides, the sequence is TGCGCCAGCAGCTTGGTGGAGGGTTTAGGGGACAGGGTCTATGGCTACACCTTC.